These 16 T cell receptor beta chains were sequenced from one sample in a study of cytomegalovirus exposure and HLA in healthy donors. Primers: 60 Vbeta forward and 13 Jbeta reverse. The assay was immunoSEQ multiplex PCR, and TCRdb's table has in-frame clones only and misses some. There are 150,000 to 200,000 clones in the sample; about 70% occur only once, and around 4.5% lies in the top ten. Sequencing input: PBMCs. The receptors come from a woman between 18 and 29 years old in good health and CMV-seropositive.

This clone has a single count. The CDR3 nucleotides are TGTGCCAGCAGCCAAGAGTCAGGGGCCATTCAGTACTTC. Its protein product is CASSQESGAIQYF. The chain employs TRBV4-2 and TRBJ2-4, with a possible D match to TRBD1 (6 bases). The CDR3 sequence is 13 residues long. Trimming removed 0 bases from V and 9 bases from J, with 9 bases in between. Germline CDR1 LGHNA, CDR2 YNFKEQ.

The rearrangement uses TRBV28 and TRBJ2-3, with TRBD1 as a possible D gene (5 bases). Germline V gene data show CDR1 as MDHEN and CDR2 as SYDVKM. The CDR3 contains 15 residues. V was shortened by 4 bases and J by 6 bases, with 17 bases between the two germline ends. CDR3 sequence: CASSSPGGQVDTQYF. The DNA for the CDR3 is TGTGCCAGCAGTTCACCGGGCGGACAAGTGGATACGCAGTATTTT.

J is TRBJ2-5 and V is TRBV10-3; 11 bases map to TRBD2. CDR3 length equals 16 residues. The germline gives CDR1 ENHRY, CDR2 SYGVKD. J was trimmed by 7 bases and V by 10 bases; bases with no gene match: 17. CDR3 sequence: CARRRTGTSGLRTQYF. DNA for the CDR3: TGTGCCAGGCGACGGACGGGGACTAGCGGCCTTCGGACCCAGTACTTC.

CDR3 in amino acids: CASSSWTVETQYF. DNA for the CDR3: TGTGCCAGCAGTAGCTGGACAGTAGAGACCCAGTACTTC. The rearrangement joins TRBV2 to TRBJ2-5; possible D gene TRBD1, 6 bases. Germline V gives CDR1 SNHLY, CDR2 FYNNEI. The CDR3 spans 13 residues. The V end lost 5 bases, the J end lost 4 bases, and 11 bases lay between the germline ends.

The V and J genes are TRBV29-1 and TRBJ1-2; D uncertain. In germline, CDR1 is SQVTM, CDR2 ANQGSEA. The CDR3 covers 14 residues. Trimming stripped 6 bases from V and 4 bases from J, with 18 bases between. Here the CDR3 DNA reads TGCAGCGTACCCTTCGGGGAGGGCGGCTATGGCTACACCTTC. Translation gives CSVPFGEGGYGYTF.

This chain links TRBV7-9 with TRBJ1-4, with a weak D call TRBD1 (5 bases). From germline, CDR1 is SEHNR and CDR2 FQNEAQ (reference sequence). This CDR3 comprises 14 residues. V was pared by 5 bases and J by 3 bases, with 10 bases between. Here the CDR3 DNA reads TGTGCCAGCAGCCCCGGGGGTTCTAATGAAAAACTGTTTTTT. Translation gives CASSPGGSNEKLFF.

This clone was counted a single time. This rearrangement joins TRBV28 to TRBJ2-4; 14 nucleotides line up with TRBD2. Looked up from germline, CDR1 is MDHEN and CDR2 is SYDVKM. The V and J ends lost 3 bases and 12 bases, in that order; junction bases with no gene match: 13. The CDR3 has 17 amino acids. CDR3 sequence: CASSLSWGTSGSFSQYF. The CDR3 DNA is TGTGCCAGCAGTTTGAGTTGGGGGACTAGCGGGAGTTTCTCTCAGTACTTC. The complete variable domain, with remaining parts taken from reference TRBV28 and TRBJ2-4, reads DVKVTQSSRYLVKRTGEKVFLECVQDMDHENMFWYRQDPGLGLRLIYFSYDVKMKEKGDIPEGYSVSREKKERFSLILESASTNQTSMYLCASSLSWGTSGSFSQYFGAGTRLSVL.

V is TRBV18 and J is TRBJ1-2; 8 bases fit TRBD1. The CDR3 is 16 amino acids. Germline V gene data show CDR1 as KGHSH and CDR2 as LQKENI. The junction had 12 bases not matched to a gene; V was cut back by 3 bases and J by 6 bases. The CDR3 DNA follows: TGTGCCAGCTCACCGGTCCCGGACAGGGTAATCCATGGCTACACCTTC. It translates to CASSPVPDRVIHGYTF.

This clone showed up just a few times. The J gene is TRBJ2-1, the V gene TRBV5-1; 7 nucleotides align to TRBD2. CDR3 length: 17 residues. After removal of 2 bases from V and 5 bases from J, the junction contained 13 bases not matched to a gene. Germline V gene sequence: CDR1 SGHRS, CDR2 YFSETQ. The CDR3 DNA is TGCGCCAGCAGCTTCACCCCCCGAGCGGGGATAGACAATGAGCAGTTCTTC. It is translated as CASSFTPRAGIDNEQFF.

This clone was recorded once. Lacking the conserved final phenylalanine or tryptophan, this CDR3 likely reflects a read error. This chain uses TRBV5-1 with TRBJ1-1, with a possible D match to TRBD1 (6 bases). Trimming left V 0 bases short and J 5 bases short, with 11 bases between. Per germline, CDR1 SGHRS and CDR2 YFSETQ. The CDR3 consists of 14 residues. In nucleotides, the CDR3 is TGCGCCAGCAGCTTGGCGGACAGTGGAACTGAAGCTTTCGTT. Translating gives CASSLADSGTEAFV.

CDR3 sequence: CASSNPDRGKNYEQYF. Written as DNA, the CDR3 is TGTGCCAGTAGCAACCCCGACAGGGGAAAAAACTACGAGCAGTACTTC. This chain joins TRBV19 and TRBJ2-7, with 8 bases fitting TRBD1. The CDR3 is made up of 16 amino acids. CDR1 and CDR2 from the germline V gene are LNHDA and SQIVND (reference sequence). V gave up 6 bases and J gave up 3 bases; unmatched junction bases: 13.

This clone was observed a few times. The gene calls are TRBV27 and TRBJ2-7; the match to TRBD2 covers 7 bases. The V and J ends lost 8 bases and 6 bases, in that order; junction bases with no gene match: 7. The CDR3 runs to 12 residues. CDR1 and CDR2 (germline): MNHEY, SMNVEV (reference sequence). CDR3 sequence reads: CASWGGGLEQYF. The CDR3 DNA sequence: TGTGCCAGCTGGGGGGGAGGGCTCGAGCAGTACTTC.

The chain carries TRBV11-2 and TRBJ2-1, with 7 bases that match TRBD2. The CDR3 sequence is 16 residues long. V gave up 1 base and J gave up 3 bases; unmatched junction bases: 6. Germline-derived CDR1 and CDR2 are SGHAT and FQNNGV. CDR3 coding DNA: TGTGCCAGCAGCTTAGGAGGGGCTAGCGGCTACAATGAGCAGTTCTTC. Encoded protein: CASSLGGASGYNEQFF.

The rearrangement links TRBV7-3 to TRBJ2-7; tentative D call: TRBD1 (6 bases). CDR3 length: 13 amino acids. Germline V gene data show CDR1 as SGHTA and CDR2 as FQGTGA. Trimming left V 10 bases short and J 2 bases short, with 15 bases between. The CDR3 DNA sequence: TGTGCCATGGTATCCGAGGGGGCCTACGAGCAGTACTTC. This codes for CAMVSEGAYEQYF.

The chain is built from TRBV7-2 and TRBJ1-4; perhaps TRBD1 as D (5 bases). The germline CDR1 and CDR2 sequences are SGHTA and FQGNSA. The V end lost 1 base, the J end lost 6 bases, and 9 bases lay between the germline ends. This CDR3 is built from 14 residues. This CDR3 reads CASSLVRADEKLFF. The DNA for the CDR3 is TGTGCCAGCAGCTTAGTCAGGGCGGATGAAAAACTGTTTTTT.

The chain has TRBV10-3 and TRBJ1-2; weak D call: TRBD1 (5 bases). This CDR3 has 15 amino acids. Trimming cost V 0 bases and J 8 bases, with 16 bases left between them. In germline, CDR1 is ENHRY, CDR2 SYGVKD. The DNA of the CDR3 is TGTGCCATCAGTGAGTCGCCATGGGGGGGTAAGGGCTACACCTTC. As protein: CAISESPWGGKGYTF.